The following is a T cell receptor (beta chain) sequence with its context. Its antigen is unidentified. CD8 cells regarded as naive lacked CD45RO, were positively chosen for CCR7, and omitted terminally differentiated effector memory CD45RA+ cells. This specimen belongs to a study of shared clonotypes between healthy human individuals. Study results and limitations: Richness estimates generally favored naive over memory subsets. Investigators collected only blood, and repertoires in tissues likely differ.

The V and J ends lost 2 bases and 3 bases respectively, with 18 bases between them. There are 17 residues in the CDR3. CDR1 MDHEN and CDR2 SYDVKM come from the germline V gene. The data were produced by immunoSEQ multiplex PCR, yet TCRdb's version contains in-frame clones alone and is incomplete. The table includes about 680,000 clones, roughly 94% detected once. The rearrangement links TRBV28 to TRBJ2-3, with D hard to call. The material sequenced was naive CD8+ T cells sorted from blood. This clonotype was sampled from a man younger than 40 in good health. CDR3 in DNA: TGTGCCAGCAGTTTAATCGCCTCCGCGACGTATACAGATACGCAGTATTTT. It specifies CASSLIASATYTDTQYF.